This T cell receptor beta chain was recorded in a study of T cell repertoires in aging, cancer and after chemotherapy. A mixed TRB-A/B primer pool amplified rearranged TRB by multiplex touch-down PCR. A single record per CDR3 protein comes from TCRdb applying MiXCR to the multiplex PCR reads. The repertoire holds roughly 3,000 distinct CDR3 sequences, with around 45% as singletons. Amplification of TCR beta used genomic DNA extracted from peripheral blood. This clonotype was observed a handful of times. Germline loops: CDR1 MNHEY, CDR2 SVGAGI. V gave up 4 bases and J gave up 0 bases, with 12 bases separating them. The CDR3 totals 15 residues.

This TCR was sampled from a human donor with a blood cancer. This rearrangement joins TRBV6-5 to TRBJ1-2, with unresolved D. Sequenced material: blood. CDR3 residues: CASSLQHLANYGYTF. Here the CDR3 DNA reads TGTGCCAGCAGTTTACAACACCTAGCTAACTATGGCTACACCTTC.